This T cell receptor beta chain emerged from a study of blood T cell repertoires in COVID-19. Study-wide context: Both acute and convalescent COVID-19 samples were obtained from the United States, Italy and Spain. T cells, B-cell-depleted T cells, or PBMCs provided the cDNA or gDNA that served as material.

V was cut by 2 bases and J by 0 bases, with 14 bases left in between. This CDR3 spans 16 amino acids. Germline CDR1 is LGHNA and CDR2 is YSLEER. This clone was recorded once. The authors' processing: Reference gene primer amplification yielded estimated nucleated cell counts. The assay was immunoSEQ multiplex PCR, and TCRdb's table has in-frame clones only and misses some. V, J and clone size reflect that table, while D and trimming were determined from the DNA. The repertoire holds approximately 150,000 clones, roughly nine tenths seen once, with around 4% in the top ten. This chain links TRBV4-3 with TRBJ2-7; D possibly corresponds to TRBD2 (6 bases). The source of this sequence is a woman aged 55-70 years with active or convalescent COVID-19. Sequenced material: peripheral blood. CDR3 sequence reads: CASSQLWDSSSYEQYF. As DNA, the CDR3 is TGCGCCAGCAGCCAACTCTGGGACTCTAGCTCCTACGAGCAGTACTTC.